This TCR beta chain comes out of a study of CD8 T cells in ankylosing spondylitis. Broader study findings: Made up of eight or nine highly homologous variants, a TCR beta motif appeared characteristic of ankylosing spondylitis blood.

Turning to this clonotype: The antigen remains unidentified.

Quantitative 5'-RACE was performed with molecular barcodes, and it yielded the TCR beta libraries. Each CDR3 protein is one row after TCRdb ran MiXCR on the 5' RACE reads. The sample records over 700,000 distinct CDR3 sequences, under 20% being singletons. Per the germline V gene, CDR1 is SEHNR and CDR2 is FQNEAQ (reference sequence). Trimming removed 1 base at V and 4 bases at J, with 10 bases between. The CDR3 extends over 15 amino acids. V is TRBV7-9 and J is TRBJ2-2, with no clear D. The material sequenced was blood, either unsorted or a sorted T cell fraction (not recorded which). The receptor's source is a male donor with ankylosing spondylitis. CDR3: CASSLGVMGTGELFF. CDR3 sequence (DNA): TGTGCCAGCAGCTTAGGGGTTATGGGCACCGGGGAGCTGTTTTTT.